This T cell receptor beta chain came from a study of blood T cell repertoires in COVID-19. Across the whole study: The origin of the acute and convalescent COVID-19 samples was the United States, Italy and Spain. PBMCs, B-cell-depleted T cells, or T cells provided the cDNA or gDNA that made up the material.

Per the original data handling: Cell counts per sample came from amplifying reference gene primers. Measured with immunoSEQ multiplex PCR; TCRdb has only the in-frame clones, and not every one. From that table come the V and J calls and clone size; the DNA was used to work out D and trimming. Among around 60,000 clones listed, roughly 71% were seen once. Germline-derived CDR1 and CDR2 are SGHNT and YENEEA. The CDR3 length is 14 residues. J was trimmed by 2 bases and V by 5 bases; bases with no gene match: 3. The clonotype comes from a human donor in a cohort sampled during active COVID-19. Source material: peripheral blood. The rearrangement joins TRBV11-3 to TRBJ2-1; 7 nucleotides line up with TRBD2. DNA of the CDR3: TGTGCCAGCAGCGCCAGCGGGGCCTACAATGAGCAGTTCTTC. Translation gives CASSASGAYNEQFF.